This T cell receptor beta chain is from a study of T-cell memory formation after mild COVID-19. In TCRdb, the 5' RACE reads were re-called with MiXCR into one record per CDR3 protein. The data hold about 100,000 distinct CDR3 sequences, with over 15% observed a single time. The V and J ends lost 11 bases and 2 bases, in that order; junction bases with no gene match: 8. Germline V CDR1 and CDR2: SGHAT, FQNNGV. The CDR3 runs 14 residues. Sequenced input: PBMCs or a T cell subset sorted from them (not recorded which). The chain has TRBV11-2 and TRBJ2-3; 9 positions agree with TRBD2. This TCR derives from a man aged 18 to 35 who had mild COVID-19 (a few samples of this study predate the infection). Cell type and time point are not known. The CDR3 sequence is CASGASGVTDTQYF. CDR3 DNA sequence: TGTGCCTCCGGGGCTAGCGGGGTCACAGATACGCAGTATTTT.